The T cell receptor (beta chain) described here comes from a study of blood T cell repertoires in COVID-19. On the study more broadly: The United States, Italy and Spain provided the acute and convalescent COVID-19 samples.

Only in-frame clones appear in the TCRdb table, and some are missing; sequencing was by immunoSEQ multiplex PCR. The sample records under 200,000 clones, around 83% being singletons. CDR3 length equals 16 residues. CDR1 is SGHNT and CDR2 is YYREEE in the germline V gene (reference sequence). Trimming at V came to 3 bases and at J to 10 bases, leaving 15 bases not matched to a gene. The sequenced sample consisted of peripheral blood. The chain couples TRBV5-4 to TRBJ2-1; 8 bases align to TRBD1. This clonotype originated in a woman aged 40 to 50 with acute or convalescent COVID-19. The CDR3 spells CASSSPARTGRREQFF. CDR3 nucleotides: TGTGCCAGCAGCTCCCCCGCGAGGACAGGGCGAAGGGAGCAGTTCTTC.